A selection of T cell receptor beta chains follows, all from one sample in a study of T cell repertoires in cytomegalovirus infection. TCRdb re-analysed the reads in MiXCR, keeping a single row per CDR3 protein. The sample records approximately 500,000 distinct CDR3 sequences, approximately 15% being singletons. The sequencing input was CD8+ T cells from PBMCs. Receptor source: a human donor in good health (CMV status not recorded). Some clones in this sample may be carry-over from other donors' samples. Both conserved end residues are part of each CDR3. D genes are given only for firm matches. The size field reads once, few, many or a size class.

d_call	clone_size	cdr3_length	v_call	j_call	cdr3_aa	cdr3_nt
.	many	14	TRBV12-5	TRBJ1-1	CASGPGTQDAEAFF	TGTGCTAGTGGTCCCGGCACCCAGGACGCTGAAGCTTTCTTT
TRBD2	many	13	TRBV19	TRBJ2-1	CASSSSGGNEQFF	TGTGCCAGCAGCTCATCCGGGGGGAATGAGCAGTTCTTC
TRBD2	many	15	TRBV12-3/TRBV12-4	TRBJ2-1	CASSFSGGPEDEQFF	TGTGCCAGCAGTTTTAGCGGGGGGCCGGAAGATGAGCAGTTCTTC
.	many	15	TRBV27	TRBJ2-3	CASSLQTVGTDTQYF	TGTGCCAGCAGTTTACAGACTGTAGGCACAGATACGCAGTATTTT
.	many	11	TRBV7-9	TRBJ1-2	CASVDSYGYTF	TGTGCCAGCGTGGACAGCTATGGCTACACCTTC
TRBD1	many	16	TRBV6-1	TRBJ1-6	CASRDGTGLDNSPLHF	TGTGCCAGCAGAGATGGGACAGGGCTCGATAATTCACCCCTCCACTTT
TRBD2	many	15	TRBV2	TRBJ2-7	CASSELAGVLHEQYF	TGTGCCAGCAGTGAACTAGCGGGGGTCTTGCACGAGCAGTACTTC
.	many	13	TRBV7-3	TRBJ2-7	CASSLAAGHEQYF	TGTGCCAGCAGCTTAGCGGCCGGTCACGAGCAGTACTTC
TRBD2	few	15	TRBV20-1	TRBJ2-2	CSARILAGGIGELFF	TGCAGTGCTAGAATACTAGCGGGAGGGATCGGGGAGCTGTTTTTT
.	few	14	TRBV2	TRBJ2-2	CASSEVGAPGELFF	TGTGCCAGCAGTGAAGTGGGGGCCCCCGGGGAGCTGTTTTTT